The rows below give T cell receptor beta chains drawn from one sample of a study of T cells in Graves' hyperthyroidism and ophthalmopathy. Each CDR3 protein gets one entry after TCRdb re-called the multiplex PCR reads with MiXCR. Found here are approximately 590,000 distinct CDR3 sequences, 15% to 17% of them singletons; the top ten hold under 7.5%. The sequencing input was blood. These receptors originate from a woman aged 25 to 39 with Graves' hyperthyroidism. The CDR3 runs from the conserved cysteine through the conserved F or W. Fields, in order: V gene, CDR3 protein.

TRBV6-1 CASSSRAPGTEAFF
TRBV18 CASSLGTGEAYEQYF
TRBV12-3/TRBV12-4 CASTLGQLDGEQFF
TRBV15 CATSRPGLEETQYF
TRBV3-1 CASSPRSGSSYEQYF
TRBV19 CASSSRTGGASNQPQHF
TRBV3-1 CASSQALAGNYEQYF
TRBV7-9 CASSLDGRAKNIQYF
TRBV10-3 CATTPAAVNTGELFF
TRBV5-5 CASSLIQLTDTQYF
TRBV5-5 CASSLIAGGAGELFF
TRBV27 CASSPGVTNRELFF
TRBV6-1 CASRASGQGALGYTF
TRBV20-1 CSAAGVLNQPQHF
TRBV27 CASSLPGYGYTF
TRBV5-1 CASSPSTGSYNEQFF
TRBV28 CASSSGQGAWETQYF
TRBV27 CASSYGRNQPQHF
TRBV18 CASSPVTVVRGGSTEAFF
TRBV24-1 CATSDEGAWYNEQFF
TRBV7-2 CASSWGGQSDTQYF
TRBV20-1 CSASHNTGELFF
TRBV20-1 CSARPGLAVAYEQYF
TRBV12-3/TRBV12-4 CASMGGTGANVLTF
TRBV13 CASRKGLLDVGDTQYF
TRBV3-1 CASSQDWGLVSYNEQFF
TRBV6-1 CASSKLWTSGGETQYF
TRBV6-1 CASTLGPNTEAFF
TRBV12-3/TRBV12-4 CASSFTTGGYNSPLHF
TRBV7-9 CASSFQRDRMYF
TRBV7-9 CASSLAGGTVEQYF
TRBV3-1 CASSQEGQVVGEKLFF
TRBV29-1 CSVALLAGVEQFF
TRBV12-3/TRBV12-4 CASSFSGSGTDTQYF
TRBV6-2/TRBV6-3 CASTTRQTSGRVVKETQYF
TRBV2 CASTDGLAGYTGELFF
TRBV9 CASSVGQGLSTEAFF
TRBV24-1 CATSDSSGRGTDTQYF
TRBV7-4 CASSLDRVFYNEQFF
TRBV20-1 CSASGRNQPQHF
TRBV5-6 CASSPPGLAITDTQYF
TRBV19 CASQPPLSVLGDRGEKLFF
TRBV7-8 CASSIRDNQPQHF
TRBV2 CASSVQYEQYF
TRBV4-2 CASSPSRLAELYNEQFF
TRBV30 CAWSVGAGVAYNEQFF
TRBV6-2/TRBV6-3 CASSYSSYRVTFF